The 24 T cell receptor beta chains given below trace back to one sample, sequenced in a study of control samples from healthy donors and cancer patients. Generated by immunoSEQ multiplex PCR, the TCRdb table keeps only in-frame clones and is missing some. The repertoire holds 90,000 to 150,000 clones, with approximately 87% as singletons. Input material: blood. Receptors were obtained from a man aged 30 to 45 in good health.

The chain couples TRBV29-1 to TRBJ1-1; D call uncertain. The ends were cut back, 3 bases at V and 0 bases at J, with 11 bases in the middle. The CDR3 is made up of 14 amino acids. Germline V gene sequence: CDR1 SQVTM, CDR2 ANQGSEA. The CDR3 spells CSVERQYLNTEAFF. CDR3 bases: TGCAGCGTTGAGCGGCAGTATCTGAACACTGAAGCTTTCTTT.

The chain has TRBV9 and TRBJ1-1; the D gene is possibly TRBD1 (5 bases). Germline-derived CDR1 and CDR2 are SGDLS and YYNGEE. The CDR3 has 14 residues. V was trimmed by 4 bases and J by 0 bases, leaving 10 bases between them. In DNA, the CDR3 is TGTGCCAGCAGCTTACAGGTCATGAACACTGAAGCTTTCTTT. This translates into CASSLQVMNTEAFF.

The V call is TRBV5-1, the J call TRBJ1-3; 7 nucleotides line up with TRBD1. With V trimmed by 4 bases and J by 0 bases, 4 bases remained unmatched. Per the germline V gene, CDR1 is SGHRS and CDR2 is YFSETQ. The CDR3 totals 15 residues. CDR3 DNA: TGCGCCAGCAGCAGGGAGGGGGCCTCTGGAAACACCATATATTTT. Its protein product is CASSREGASGNTIYF.

This clone was recorded only once. Here the CDR3 reads CASRLPITDTQYF. The DNA for the CDR3 is TGTGCCAGCCGCCTCCCTATCACAGATACGCAGTATTTT. The rearrangement links TRBV27 to TRBJ2-3; D remains unclear. CDR1 MNHEY and CDR2 SMNVEV come from the germline V gene (reference sequence). Trimming removed 8 bases at V and 2 bases at J, with 11 bases between. The CDR3 totals 13 residues.

The chain uses TRBV6-1 and TRBJ1-3; TRBD1 might be the D (5 bases). The germline CDR1 and CDR2 sequences are MNHNS and SASEGT. The CDR3 is made up of 16 amino acids. Trimming left V 2 bases short and J 0 bases short, with 11 bases between. The CDR3 DNA sequence: TGTGCCAGCAGTGAAATGGAGGGGAGCTCTGGAAACACCATATATTTT. Translation gives CASSEMEGSSGNTIYF.

The chain is built from TRBV5-1 and TRBJ1-2, with a weak D call TRBD1 (5 bases). This CDR3 comprises 15 residues. Trimming took 0 bases from V and 4 from J, leaving 13 bases between them. The germline CDR1 and CDR2 sequences are SGHRS and YFSETQ. CDR3 in amino acids: CASSLDGGAAYGYTF. In DNA form, the CDR3 reads TGCGCCAGCAGCTTGGATGGAGGGGCGGCCTATGGCTACACCTTC.

The chain recombines TRBV30 with TRBJ2-5, with no clear D. V gave up 8 bases and J gave up 5 bases, with 24 bases separating them. The germline gives CDR1 GTSNPN, CDR2 SVGIG (reference sequence). The CDR3 contains 15 residues. DNA for the CDR3: TGTGCCGGCAGGCGTGTGGGCATCTCGCGCGAGACCCAGTACTTC. Protein product: CAGRRVGISRETQYF.

The V gene is TRBV7-3, the J gene TRBJ1-1, with D possibly TRBD1 on 5 matching bases. The V and J ends lost 5 bases and 3 bases respectively, with 7 bases between them. Germline CDR1 is SGHTA and CDR2 is FQGTGA. The CDR3 covers 12 residues. The CDR3 bases are TGTGCCAGCAGCCTCAGGGACACTGAAGCTTTCTTT. Protein: CASSLRDTEAFF.

V usage is TRBV28 and J usage is TRBJ1-5; no definite D call. The length of the CDR3 is 12 residues. Germline V lookup: CDR1 MDHEN, CDR2 SYDVKM. V was clipped by 11 bases and J by 5 bases, with 13 bases between them. In DNA form, the CDR3 reads TGTGCCTGCGCAGGCGGCGATCAGCCCCAGCATTTT. Amino acid sequence: CACAGGDQPQHF.

This chain joins TRBV6-5 and TRBJ1-1, with D maybe TRBD1 (6 bases). The CDR3 length is 13 residues. Germline lookup yields CDR1 MNHEY and CDR2 SVGAGI. V was shortened by 7 bases and J by 1 base, with 10 bases between the two germline ends. CDR3 DNA sequence: TGTGCCAGCAAAGGACAGACGAACACTGAAGCTTTCTTT. The encoded protein is CASKGQTNTEAFF.

This chain joins TRBV6-5 and TRBJ2-2; D is perhaps TRBD1 (6 bases). This CDR3 is built from 14 residues. CDR1 and CDR2 (germline): MNHEY, SVGAGI. V was pared by 6 bases and J by 7 bases, with 15 bases between. CDR3 residues: CASSSNRVDGELFF. The DNA for the CDR3 is TGTGCCAGCAGCTCAAACAGGGTAGACGGGGAGCTGTTTTTT.

The chain uses TRBV5-1 and TRBJ1-2; D not certain. The CDR3 loop spans 13 amino acids. Trimming took 2 bases from V and 2 from J, leaving 7 bases between them. Germline lookup yields CDR1 SGHRS and CDR2 YFSETQ. The CDR3 nucleotides are TGCGCCAGCAGCTTAGGCAGAAACTATGGCTACACCTTC. Its translation: CASSLGRNYGYTF.

The V gene is TRBV2, the J gene TRBJ1-1; maybe TRBD1 (5 bases). CDR1 SNHLY and CDR2 FYNNEI come from the germline V gene. Trimming shortened V by 4 bases and J by 4 bases, and 13 bases separated the two germline ends. The length of the CDR3 is 14 residues. CDR3 sequence: CASSVFWDGTEAFF. In DNA, the CDR3 is TGTGCCAGCAGTGTTTTTTGGGACGGCACTGAAGCTTTCTTT. The full variable domain, with the rest looked up from reference TRBV2 and TRBJ1-1, is EPEVTQTPSHQVTQMGQEVILRCVPISNHLYFYWYRQILGQKVEFLVSFYNNEISEKSEIFDDQFSVERPDGSNFTLKIRSTKLEDSAMYFCASSVFWDGTEAFFGQGTRLTVV.

The chain employs TRBV30 and TRBJ1-2; D unclear. V lost 2 bases, J lost 8 bases, and 15 bases lay in between. CDR1 GTSNPN and CDR2 SVGIG come from the germline V gene (reference sequence). The CDR3 is 13 amino acids. The CDR3 protein is CAWSLTGVEGYTF. For the CDR3, the DNA is TGTGCCTGGAGTCTAACGGGTGTAGAGGGCTACACCTTC.

V usage is TRBV15 and J usage is TRBJ2-5; D is unresolved. Trimming cost V 0 bases and J 5 bases, with 4 bases left between them. Germline V CDR1 and CDR2: LNHNV, YYDKDF (reference sequence). This CDR3 is 12 amino acids long. CDR3 residues: CATSRDIETQYF. The CDR3 nucleotides are TGTGCCACCAGCAGAGATATCGAGACCCAGTACTTC.

V is TRBV2 and J is TRBJ1-1; no definite D call. Trimming pared 5 bases from V and 0 bases from J, leaving 16 bases between. The V gene's germline CDR1 is SNHLY and CDR2 FYNNEI. This CDR3 comprises 16 residues. In DNA, the CDR3 is TGTGCCAGCAGTAGTACACCGCATGAAATGAACACTGAAGCTTTCTTT. This gives the protein CASSSTPHEMNTEAFF.

The CDR3 DNA is TGTGCCTGGGAAACAGGTTTCTCTGGAAACACCATATATTTT. This encodes CAWETGFSGNTIYF. J is TRBJ1-3 and V is TRBV30; maybe TRBD1 (5 bases). Germline CDR1 reads GTSNPN; CDR2 reads SVGIG (reference sequence). V lost 5 bases, J lost 0 bases, and 11 bases lay in between. This CDR3 is built from 14 residues.

V usage is TRBV19 and J usage is TRBJ1-4; 7 bases fit TRBD1. The germline CDR1 and CDR2 sequences are LNHDA and SQIVND (reference sequence). This CDR3 region has 15 residues. Trimming at V came to 5 bases and at J to 5 bases, leaving 8 bases not matched to a gene. The CDR3, as DNA: TGTGCCAGTAGTCGTTCGGGACAGCCAAATGAAAAACTGTTTTTT. Translation: CASSRSGQPNEKLFF.

V is TRBV19 and J is TRBJ1-2; 8 bases are shared with TRBD1. Germline CDR1 and CDR2: LNHDA and SQIVND (reference sequence). This CDR3 contains 13 residues. Trimming removed 10 bases from V and 4 bases from J; junction bases left unmatched: 8. CDR3 sequence reads: CATGQGGGYGYTF. In DNA, the CDR3 is TGTGCCACCGGACAGGGCGGTGGCTATGGCTACACCTTC.

About this clone: This specimen includes other DNA sequences encoding the same CDR3. CDR3 amino acids: CASSHRSGGSSYEQYF. CDR3 in DNA: TGCGCCAGCAGCCATCGTAGCGGGGGGTCCTCCTACGAGCAGTACTTC. The rearrangement uses TRBV4-1 and TRBJ2-7, with 10 nucleotides matching TRBD2. CDR3 length: 16 amino acids. Germline loops: CDR1 MGHRA, CDR2 YSYEKL. The J segment lost 0 bases and the V segment lost 3 bases, leaving 5 bases of the junction unmatched.

The J gene is TRBJ1-3, the V gene TRBV4-1; D not resolved. The ends were cut back, 0 bases at V and 0 bases at J, with 6 bases in the middle. The CDR3 totals 15 residues. CDR1 MGHRA and CDR2 YSYEKL come from the germline V gene. CDR3 sequence reads: CASSQEARSGNTIYF. In nucleotides, the CDR3 is TGCGCCAGCAGCCAAGAAGCCCGCTCTGGAAACACCATATATTTT.

The chain is built from TRBV19 and TRBJ1-5; D possibly corresponds to TRBD1 (5 bases). Trimming cost V 5 bases and J 4 bases, with 15 bases left between them. CDR1 is LNHDA, CDR2 SQIVND, per germline (reference sequence). The length of the CDR3 is 15 residues. CDR3 in amino acids: CASSRVGATNQPQHF. The CDR3 bases are TGTGCCAGTAGTCGAGTAGGGGCCACTAATCAGCCCCAGCATTTT.

This clone was detected a few times. The chain employs TRBV7-2 and TRBJ1-6, with 7 positions matching TRBD1. With 3 bases clipped from V and 0 bases from J, the junction kept 2 bases outside the gene matches. The germline gives CDR1 SGHTA, CDR2 FQGNSA. CDR3 length: 16 residues. For the CDR3, the DNA is TGTGCCAGCAGCTTCCGGACAGGCTCCTATAATTCACCCCTCCACTTT. Translated: CASSFRTGSYNSPLHF. Variable domain in full (rest from reference TRBV7-2 and TRBJ1-6): GAGVSQSPSNKVTEKGKDVELRCDPISGHTALYWYRQSLGQGLEFLIYFQGNSAPDKSGLPSDRFSAERTGGSVSTLTIQRTQQEDSAVYLCASSFRTGSYNSPLHFGNGTRLTVT.

The J gene is TRBJ1-6, the V gene TRBV30, with no clear D. Trimming shortened V by 5 bases and J by 7 bases, and 15 bases separated the two germline ends. The CDR3 is 14 amino acids. CDR1 and CDR2 from the germline V gene are GTSNPN and SVGIG (reference sequence). The CDR3 DNA is TGTGCCTGGCTACCAGTCCCGGGGAATTCACCCCTCCACTTT. This codes for CAWLPVPGNSPLHF.